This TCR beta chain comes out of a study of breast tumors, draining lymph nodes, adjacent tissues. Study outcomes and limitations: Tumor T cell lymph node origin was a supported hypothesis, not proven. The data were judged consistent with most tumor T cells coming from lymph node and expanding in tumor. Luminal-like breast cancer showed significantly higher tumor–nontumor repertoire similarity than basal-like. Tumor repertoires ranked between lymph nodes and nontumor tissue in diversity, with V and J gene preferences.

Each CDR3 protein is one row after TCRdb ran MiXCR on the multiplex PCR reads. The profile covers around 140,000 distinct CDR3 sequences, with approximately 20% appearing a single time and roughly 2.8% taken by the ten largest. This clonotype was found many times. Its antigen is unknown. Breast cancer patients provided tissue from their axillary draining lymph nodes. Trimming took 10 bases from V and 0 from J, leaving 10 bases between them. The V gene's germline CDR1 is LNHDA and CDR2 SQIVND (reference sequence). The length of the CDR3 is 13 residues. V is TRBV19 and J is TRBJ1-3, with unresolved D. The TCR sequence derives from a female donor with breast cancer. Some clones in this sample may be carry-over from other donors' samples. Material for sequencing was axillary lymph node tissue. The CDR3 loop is CATELSSGNTIYF. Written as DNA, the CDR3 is TGTGCCACCGAACTTAGCTCTGGAAACACCATATATTTT.